The subject of this entry is one T cell receptor (beta chain). What it binds is unknown. A much larger clone sits a single nucleotide away, making a read error possible. TCRdb recomputed calls from the multiplex PCR reads with MiXCR, one row per CDR3 protein. The data hold around 70,000 distinct CDR3 sequences, with roughly 44% observed a single time. With 7 bases clipped from V and 9 bases from J, the junction kept 15 bases outside the gene matches. This CDR3 comprises 13 residues. Looked up from germline, CDR1 is DFQATT and CDR2 is SNEGSKA (reference sequence). The source of the sample is a study of breast tumors, draining lymph nodes, adjacent tissues. Study-wide points: Tumor TCR diversity was below lymph nodes but above nontumor tissue. The lymph node origin of tumor T cells was framed as consistent with a hypothesis, not demonstrated. Findings are consistent with lymph node origin and intratumoral expansion of most tumor T cells.

The receptor was derived from a female donor with breast cancer. Some clones in this sample may be carry-over from other donors' samples. Sequenced input: breast tumor tissue. The chain recombines TRBV20-1 with TRBJ2-7, with TRBD1 matching 7 bases. Here the CDR3 reads CSGGGQSTGAQYF. CDR3 DNA sequence: TGCAGTGGAGGGGGACAGTCTACGGGCGCGCAGTACTTC.